The 27 T cell receptor beta chains below all came from one sample that was sequenced in a study of blood T cells in healthy people across ages. Primers used in a second PCR of roughly 6 to 12 cycles were a sample-barcoded 5' primer and a J-beta primer mix. One entry per CDR3 protein, called by TCRdb with MiXCR from the 5' RACE reads. The sample lists about 1 million distinct CDR3 sequences; roughly 45% were seen once. Sequences were obtained from blood. All receptors derive from a woman in her fifties or sixties in good health.

This clonotype has a handful of counts. This sequence joins TRBV24-1 and TRBJ2-5; D is unclear. CDR3 size: 14 residues. Trimming shortened V by 3 bases and J by 5 bases, and 12 bases separated the two germline ends. Germline-derived CDR1 and CDR2 are KGHDR and SFDVKD. In DNA form, the CDR3 reads TGTGCCACCAGTGATGCAGGAGCCTCGGAGACCCAGTACTTC. It yields the protein CATSDAGASETQYF.

The chain is built from TRBV20-1 and TRBJ2-1; 8 bases match TRBD2. Germline-derived CDR1 and CDR2 are DFQATT and SNEGSKA (reference sequence). After removal of 0 bases from V and 3 bases from J, the junction contained 7 bases not matched to a gene. This CDR3 region has 16 residues. In DNA form, the CDR3 reads TGCAGTGCTAGAGATCTCGCGGGAGGCGGCTACAATGAGCAGTTCTTC. Its protein is CSARDLAGGGYNEQFF.

This clonotype was observed a few times. The chain has TRBV3-1 and TRBJ2-1; D gene unclear. This CDR3 has 12 residues. V shed 4 bases and J shed 9 bases, with 10 bases lying between them. The germline V gene has CDR1 LGHDT and CDR2 YNNKEL (reference sequence). CDR3 DNA: TGTGCCAGCAGCCCGACCCTAGGTGAGCAGTTCTTC. It specifies CASSPTLGEQFF.

CDR3 nucleotides: TGTGCCAGCAGCTTAGCGAGGGGAGATACTAGCACAGATACGCAGTATTTT. This gives the protein CASSLARGDTSTDTQYF. The chain carries TRBV7-6 and TRBJ2-3, with D perhaps assigned TRBD1 or TRBD2 (5 bases each). There are 17 residues in the CDR3. Germline lookup yields CDR1 SGHVS and CDR2 FNYEAQ. V was clipped by 0 bases and J by 0 bases, with 13 bases between them.

This clonotype was observed a single time. The genes are TRBV7-2 and TRBJ2-1; TRBD1 or TRBD2 may be the D gene (5 bases each). The CDR3 loop spans 15 amino acids. V was cut by 6 bases and J by 4 bases, with 16 bases left in between. Germline values: CDR1 SGHTA, CDR2 FQGNSA. Here the CDR3 DNA reads TGTGCCAGCAGTACCGTAGGCAGGGAGTACAATGAGCAGTTCTTC. Protein product: CASSTVGREYNEQFF.

This clonotype occurred a few times. The CDR3 sequence is CAILEDTSGSYEQYF. The CDR3 coding sequence is TGTGCCATCCTAGAGGATACTAGCGGGAGCTACGAGCAGTACTTC. This chain joins TRBV10-3 and TRBJ2-7; 11 bases match TRBD2. The CDR3 consists of 15 residues. V dropped 8 bases and J dropped 3; count of bases not matched to a gene: 9. The germline gives CDR1 ENHRY, CDR2 SYGVKD.

V gene TRBV27 combines with J gene TRBJ2-1; 9 nucleotides agree with TRBD2. Germline V lookup: CDR1 MNHEY, CDR2 SMNVEV (reference sequence). V gave up 3 bases and J gave up 5 bases; unmatched junction bases: 2. CDR3 length: 14 residues. CDR3 residues: CASSFPSGNNEQFF. DNA for the CDR3: TGTGCCAGCAGTTTCCCTAGCGGGAACAATGAGCAGTTCTTC.

The genes are TRBV28 and TRBJ2-7, with D perhaps matching TRBD2 (5 bases). CDR3 length equals 15 residues. The germline V gene has CDR1 MDHEN and CDR2 SYDVKM. V was cut by 3 bases and J by 1 base, with 13 bases left in between. CDR3: CASSFAGGYSYEQYF. For the CDR3, the DNA is TGTGCCAGCAGTTTCGCAGGAGGATATTCCTACGAGCAGTACTTC. The full variable domain, completed using reference TRBV28 and TRBJ2-7, is DVKVTQSSRYLVKRTGEKVFLECVQDMDHENMFWYRQDPGLGLRLIYFSYDVKMKEKGDIPEGYSVSREKKERFSLILESASTNQTSMYLCASSFAGGYSYEQYFGPGTRLTVT.

This clonotype was counted between two and nine times. The chain joins TRBV7-8 to TRBJ2-5; TRBD1 aligns across 9 bases. CDR3 length: 16 residues. V dropped 5 bases and J dropped 4; count of bases not matched to a gene: 11. The germline V gene has CDR1 SGHVS and CDR2 FQNEAQ. The DNA for the CDR3 is TGTGCCAGCAGCCCCCCCTCTACAGGGGGCCTAGAGACCCAGTACTTC. It codes for CASSPPSTGGLETQYF.

This clonotype was counted a few times. This sequence joins TRBV11-2 and TRBJ2-5; 8 nucleotides align to TRBD1. The V gene end was trimmed by 0 bases and the J gene end by 4 bases; junction bases not matched to a gene: 10. The CDR3 is 17 amino acids. Germline assignment: CDR1 SGHAT and CDR2 FQNNGV. CDR3 sequence reads: CASSLDHPGGIGETQYF. In DNA, the CDR3 is TGTGCCAGCAGCTTAGATCACCCAGGGGGCATTGGAGAGACCCAGTACTTC.

The chain joins TRBV30 to TRBJ1-2; a weak D match, TRBD1 (6 bases). Trimming took 5 bases from V and 3 from J, leaving 25 bases between them. This CDR3 contains 17 residues. The germline CDR1 and CDR2 sequences are GTSNPN and SVGIG (reference sequence). CDR3 protein: CAWQSQGHGLHYYGYTF. The CDR3 coding sequence is TGTGCCTGGCAATCCCAGGGGCACGGCCTACATTACTATGGCTACACCTTC.

The genes are TRBV27 and TRBJ2-1; 9 bases map to TRBD2. The V gene end was trimmed by 6 bases and the J gene end by 5 bases; junction bases not matched to a gene: 8. CDR3 length equals 15 residues. Germline V gives CDR1 MNHEY, CDR2 SMNVEV (reference sequence). The CDR3, as DNA: TGTGCCAGCAGCAAGCGGGAGGTTTGGGACAATGAGCAGTTCTTC. Its protein is CASSKREVWDNEQFF.

The gene calls are TRBV15 and TRBJ2-5, with 10 nucleotides matching TRBD1. Trimming removed 5 bases from V and 1 base from J; junction bases left unmatched: 4. The germline V gene has CDR1 LNHNV and CDR2 YYDKDF (reference sequence). The CDR3 length is 15 residues. This CDR3 reads CATSGRDRGQETQYF. CDR3 DNA: TGTGCCACCAGCGGCCGGGACAGGGGCCAAGAGACCCAGTACTTC.

This clonotype has a handful of counts. J is TRBJ2-4 and V is TRBV11-2, with 10 bases aligning to TRBD2. Germline loops: CDR1 SGHAT, CDR2 FQNNGV. The CDR3 has 22 amino acids. J gave up 8 bases and V 6 bases, and 31 bases lay outside the gene matches. The CDR3: CASSYNINIGGGSSSGRYIQYF. The CDR3, as DNA: TGTGCCAGCAGTTATAATATAAACATTGGTGGAGGCAGTAGTAGCGGGAGGTACATTCAGTACTTC.

This clonotype was recorded a few times. V gene TRBV24-1 combines with J gene TRBJ2-1, with 9 bases fitting TRBD2. The CDR3 runs to 16 residues. Germline loops: CDR1 KGHDR, CDR2 SFDVKD. The V gene end was trimmed by 4 bases and the J gene end by 2 bases; junction bases not matched to a gene: 5. CDR3 DNA sequence: TGTGCCACCAGTGAAGTAGCGGGGGCCGCCTACAATGAGCAGTTCTTC. Its protein product is CATSEVAGAAYNEQFF.

V is TRBV9 and J is TRBJ2-6; TRBD1 matches 8 bases. The V gene's germline CDR1 is SGDLS and CDR2 YYNGEE. V lost 3 bases to trimming and J lost 0 bases; unmatched junction nucleotides: 5. The CDR3 totals 17 residues. The CDR3 nucleotides read TGTGCCAGCAGCGACGATACAGGGGGCTCTGGGGCCAACGTCCTGACTTTC. This gives the protein CASSDDTGGSGANVLTF.

The CDR3 region is CSVEIAGVGTDTQYF. CDR3 coding DNA: TGCAGCGTTGAGATAGCGGGAGTCGGTACAGATACGCAGTATTTT. The rearrangement links TRBV29-1 to TRBJ2-3; 9 bases are a match to TRBD2. The V gene's germline CDR1 is SQVTM and CDR2 ANQGSEA. There are 15 residues in the CDR3. Unmatched junction bases numbered 7, after V lost 3 bases and J lost 3 bases.

This chain joins TRBV7-8 and TRBJ2-1; 8 nucleotides agree with TRBD2. CDR1 is SGHVS and CDR2 is FQNEAQ in the germline V gene. The CDR3 has 17 residues. The V gene end was trimmed by 2 bases and the J gene end by 0 bases; junction bases not matched to a gene: 6. CDR3 DNA sequence: TGTGCCAGCAGCTTAAAGGCGGGAGGCCTCTCCTACAATGAGCAGTTCTTC. The encoded protein is CASSLKAGGLSYNEQFF. The variable domain in full, with the rest retrieved from reference TRBV7-8 and TRBJ2-1, is GAGVSQSPRYKVAKRGQDVALRCDPISGHVSLFWYQQALGQGPEFLTYFQNEAQLDKSGLPSDRFFAERPEGSVSTLKIQRTQQEDSAVYLCASSLKAGGLSYNEQFFGPGTRLTVL.

The V call is TRBV4-1, the J call TRBJ2-7; TRBD2 might be the D (5 bases). The CDR3 runs to 16 residues. Germline V gene data show CDR1 as MGHRA and CDR2 as YSYEKL. Trimming shortened V by 1 base and J by 7 bases, and 20 bases separated the two germline ends. CDR3 DNA: TGCGCCAGCAGCCAAGGTCCCAGCGGCTCCTACAATGAGCAGTACTTC. This sequence encodes CASSQGPSGSYNEQYF.

The chain joins TRBV3-1 to TRBJ2-7, with no clear D. CDR1 is LGHDT, CDR2 YNNKEL, per germline (reference sequence). V lost 2 bases and J lost 6, with 8 bases in between. The CDR3 spans 12 residues. The CDR3 is CASSQTLSEQYF. DNA for the CDR3: TGTGCCAGCAGCCAAACTCTCTCCGAGCAGTACTTC.

This clonotype has just a few counts. This chain uses TRBV29-1 with TRBJ2-3; no clear D gene. The CDR3 length is 13 residues. With 6 bases removed from V and 8 bases from J, the gap between germline ends came to 18 bases. Germline V CDR1 and CDR2: SQVTM, ANQGSEA. CDR3: CSVDEARVGTQYF. The CDR3 DNA is TGCAGCGTAGATGAGGCCCGGGTTGGTACGCAGTATTTT.

This clonotype occurred a few times. CDR3 region: CSASLTSGHANEQFF. The CDR3, as DNA: TGCAGTGCTAGCCTTACTAGCGGGCACGCTAATGAGCAGTTCTTC. V gene TRBV20-1 combines with J gene TRBJ2-1; TRBD2 matches 9 bases. CDR3 length equals 15 residues. V trimming: 3 bases; J trimming: 7 bases; junction bases outside the gene matches: 10. Germline V gene sequence: CDR1 DFQATT, CDR2 SNEGSKA (reference sequence).

The genes are TRBV20-1 and TRBJ2-7; TRBD1 or TRBD2 may be the D gene (5 bases each). The CDR3 runs 15 residues. V was trimmed by 6 bases and J by 0 bases, leaving 18 bases between them. Germline V gene lookup returns CDR1 DFQATT and CDR2 SNEGSKA (reference sequence). The CDR3 sequence: CSALPGRRVSYEQYF. The CDR3 DNA is TGCAGTGCGCTTCCGGGACGAAGGGTCTCCTACGAGCAGTACTTC.

In nucleotides, the CDR3 is TGTGCCAGCAGCCTCGGGACTCGGGGTAGGGAGACCCAGTACTTC. Amino acids: CASSLGTRGRETQYF. The chain carries TRBV3-1 and TRBJ2-5; D is possibly TRBD2 (6 bases). CDR3 length: 15 amino acids. Trimming removed 4 bases from V and 5 bases from J, with 17 bases in between. CDR1 and CDR2 from the germline V gene are LGHDT and YNNKEL (reference sequence).

The CDR3 reads CASSLRRLAGATDTQYF. The CDR3 nucleotides are TGTGCCAGCAGTTTAAGGCGGCTAGCGGGAGCTACAGATACGCAGTATTTT. The chain is built from TRBV27 and TRBJ2-3; 10 nucleotides align to TRBD2. The germline gives CDR1 MNHEY, CDR2 SMNVEV (reference sequence). After removal of 2 bases from V and 3 bases from J, the junction contained 8 bases not matched to a gene. The CDR3 is 17 residues long.

The rearrangement links TRBV14 to TRBJ1-6; TRBD1 matches 10 bases. Trimming at V came to 2 bases and at J to 7 bases, leaving 5 bases not matched to a gene. Germline V lookup: CDR1 SGHDN, CDR2 FVKESK. The CDR3 is 16 amino acids. In DNA, the CDR3 is TGTGCCAGCAGCCAACGACAGGGGGCTTTCAATTCACCCCTCCACTTT. Translated: CASSQRQGAFNSPLHF.

This chain joins TRBV5-6 and TRBJ1-1; D is unclear. V lost 4 bases and J 3 bases, leaving 19 bases between the germline ends. In germline, CDR1 is SGHDT, CDR2 YYEEEE. The CDR3 sequence is 16 residues long. The CDR3 region has the DNA TGTGCCAGCAGCCGCGGACCGCCCTTAGGAGACACTGAAGCTTTCTTT. Its translation: CASSRGPPLGDTEAFF.